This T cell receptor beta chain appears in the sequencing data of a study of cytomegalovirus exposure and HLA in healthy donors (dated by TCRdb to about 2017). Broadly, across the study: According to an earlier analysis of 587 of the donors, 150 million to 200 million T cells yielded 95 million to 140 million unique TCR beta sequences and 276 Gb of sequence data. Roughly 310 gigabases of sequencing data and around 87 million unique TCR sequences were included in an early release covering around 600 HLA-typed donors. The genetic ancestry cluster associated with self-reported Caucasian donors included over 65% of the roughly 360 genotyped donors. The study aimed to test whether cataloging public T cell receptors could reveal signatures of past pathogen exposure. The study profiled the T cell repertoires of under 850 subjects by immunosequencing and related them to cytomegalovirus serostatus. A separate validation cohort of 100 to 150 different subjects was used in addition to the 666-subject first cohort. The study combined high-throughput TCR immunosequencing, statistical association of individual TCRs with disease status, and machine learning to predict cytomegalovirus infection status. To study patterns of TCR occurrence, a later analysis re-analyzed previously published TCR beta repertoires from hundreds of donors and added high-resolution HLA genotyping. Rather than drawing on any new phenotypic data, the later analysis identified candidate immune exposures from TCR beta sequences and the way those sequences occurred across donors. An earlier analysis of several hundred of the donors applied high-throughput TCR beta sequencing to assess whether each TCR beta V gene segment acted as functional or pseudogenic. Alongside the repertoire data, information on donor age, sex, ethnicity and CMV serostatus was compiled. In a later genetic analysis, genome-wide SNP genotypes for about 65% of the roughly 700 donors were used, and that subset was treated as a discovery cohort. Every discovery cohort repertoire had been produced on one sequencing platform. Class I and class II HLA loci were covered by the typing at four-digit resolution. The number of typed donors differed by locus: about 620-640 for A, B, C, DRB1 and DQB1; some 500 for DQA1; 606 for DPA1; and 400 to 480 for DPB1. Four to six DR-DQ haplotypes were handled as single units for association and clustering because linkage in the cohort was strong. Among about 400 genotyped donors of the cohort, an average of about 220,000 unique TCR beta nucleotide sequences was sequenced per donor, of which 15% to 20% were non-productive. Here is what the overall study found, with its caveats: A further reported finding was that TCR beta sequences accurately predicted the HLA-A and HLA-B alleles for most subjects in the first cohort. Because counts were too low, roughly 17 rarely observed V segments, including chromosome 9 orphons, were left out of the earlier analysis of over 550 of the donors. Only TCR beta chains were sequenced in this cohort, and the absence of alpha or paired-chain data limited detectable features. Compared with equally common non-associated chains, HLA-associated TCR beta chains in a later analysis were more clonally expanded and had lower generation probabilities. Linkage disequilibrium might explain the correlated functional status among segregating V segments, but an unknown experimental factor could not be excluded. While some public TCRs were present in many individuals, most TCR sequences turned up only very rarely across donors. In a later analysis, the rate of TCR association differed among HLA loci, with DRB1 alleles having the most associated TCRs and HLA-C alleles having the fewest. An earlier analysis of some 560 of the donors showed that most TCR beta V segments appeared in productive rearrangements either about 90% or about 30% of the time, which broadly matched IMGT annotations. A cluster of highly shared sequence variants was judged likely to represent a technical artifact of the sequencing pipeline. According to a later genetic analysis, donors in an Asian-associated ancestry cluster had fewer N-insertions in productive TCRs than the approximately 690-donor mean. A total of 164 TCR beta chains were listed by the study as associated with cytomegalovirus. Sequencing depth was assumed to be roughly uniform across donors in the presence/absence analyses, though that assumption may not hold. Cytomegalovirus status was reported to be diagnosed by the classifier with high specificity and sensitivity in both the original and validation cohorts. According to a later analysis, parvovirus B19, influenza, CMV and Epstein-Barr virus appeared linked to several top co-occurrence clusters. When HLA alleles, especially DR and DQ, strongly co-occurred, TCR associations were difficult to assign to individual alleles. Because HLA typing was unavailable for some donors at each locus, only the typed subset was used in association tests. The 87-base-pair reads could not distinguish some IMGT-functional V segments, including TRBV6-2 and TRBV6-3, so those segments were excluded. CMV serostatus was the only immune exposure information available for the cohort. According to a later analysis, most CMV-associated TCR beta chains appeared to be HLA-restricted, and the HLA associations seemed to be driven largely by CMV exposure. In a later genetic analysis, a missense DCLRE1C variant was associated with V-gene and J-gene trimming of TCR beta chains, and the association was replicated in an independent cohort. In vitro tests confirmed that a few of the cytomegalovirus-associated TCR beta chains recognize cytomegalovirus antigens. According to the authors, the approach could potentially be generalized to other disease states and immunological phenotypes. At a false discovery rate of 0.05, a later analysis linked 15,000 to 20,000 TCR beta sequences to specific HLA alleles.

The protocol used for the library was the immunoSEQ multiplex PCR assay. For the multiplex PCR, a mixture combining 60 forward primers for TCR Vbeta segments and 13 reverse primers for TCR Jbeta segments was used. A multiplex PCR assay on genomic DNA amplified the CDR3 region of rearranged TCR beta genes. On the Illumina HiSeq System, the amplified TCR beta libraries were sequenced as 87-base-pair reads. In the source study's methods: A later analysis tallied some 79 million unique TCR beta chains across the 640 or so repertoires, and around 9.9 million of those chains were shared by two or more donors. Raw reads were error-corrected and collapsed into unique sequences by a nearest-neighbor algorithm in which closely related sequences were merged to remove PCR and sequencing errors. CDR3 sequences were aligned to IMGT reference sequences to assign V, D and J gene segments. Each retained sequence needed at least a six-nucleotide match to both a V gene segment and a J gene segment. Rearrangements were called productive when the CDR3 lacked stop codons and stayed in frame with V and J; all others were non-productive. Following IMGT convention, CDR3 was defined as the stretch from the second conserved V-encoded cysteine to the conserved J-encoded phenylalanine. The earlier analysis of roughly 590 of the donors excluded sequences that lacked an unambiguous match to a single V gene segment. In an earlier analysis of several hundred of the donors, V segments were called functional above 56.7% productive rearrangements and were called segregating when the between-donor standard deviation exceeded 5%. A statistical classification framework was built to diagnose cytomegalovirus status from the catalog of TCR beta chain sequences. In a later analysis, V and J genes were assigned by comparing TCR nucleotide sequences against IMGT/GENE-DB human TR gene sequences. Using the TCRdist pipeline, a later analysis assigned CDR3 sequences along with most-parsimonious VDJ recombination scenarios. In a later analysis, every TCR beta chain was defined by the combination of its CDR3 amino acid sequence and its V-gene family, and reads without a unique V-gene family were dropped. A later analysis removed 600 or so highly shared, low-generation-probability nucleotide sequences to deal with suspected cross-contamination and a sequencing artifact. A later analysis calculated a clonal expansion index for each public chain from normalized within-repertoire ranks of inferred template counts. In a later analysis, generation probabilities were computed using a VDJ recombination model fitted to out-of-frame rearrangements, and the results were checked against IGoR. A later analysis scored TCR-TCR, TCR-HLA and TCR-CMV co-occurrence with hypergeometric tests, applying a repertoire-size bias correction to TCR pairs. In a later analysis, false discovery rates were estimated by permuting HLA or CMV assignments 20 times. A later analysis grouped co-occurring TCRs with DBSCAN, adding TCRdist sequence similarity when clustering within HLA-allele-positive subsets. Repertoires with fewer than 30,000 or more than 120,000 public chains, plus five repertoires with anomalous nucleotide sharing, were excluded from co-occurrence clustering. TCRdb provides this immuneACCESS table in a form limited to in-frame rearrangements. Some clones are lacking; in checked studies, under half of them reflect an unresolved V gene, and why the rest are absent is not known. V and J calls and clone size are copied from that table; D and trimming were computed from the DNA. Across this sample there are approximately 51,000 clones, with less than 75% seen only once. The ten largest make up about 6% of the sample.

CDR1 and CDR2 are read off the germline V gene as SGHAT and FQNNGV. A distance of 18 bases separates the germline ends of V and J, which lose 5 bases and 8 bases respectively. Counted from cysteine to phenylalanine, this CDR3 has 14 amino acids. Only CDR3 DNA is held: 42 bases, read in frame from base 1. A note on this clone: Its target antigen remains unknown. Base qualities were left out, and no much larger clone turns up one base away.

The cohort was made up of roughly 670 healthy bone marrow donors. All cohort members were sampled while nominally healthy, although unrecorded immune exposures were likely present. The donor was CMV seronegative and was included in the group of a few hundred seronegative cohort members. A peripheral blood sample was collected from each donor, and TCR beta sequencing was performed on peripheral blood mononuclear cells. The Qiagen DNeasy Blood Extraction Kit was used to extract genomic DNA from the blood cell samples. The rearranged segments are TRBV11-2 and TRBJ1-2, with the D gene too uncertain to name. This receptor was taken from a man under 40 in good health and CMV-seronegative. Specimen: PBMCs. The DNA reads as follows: TGTGCCAGCAGCGGATACAGCGGGAGCCGGGGCTACACCTTC. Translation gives CASSGYSGSRGYTF.